This T cell receptor (beta chain) was identified in a study of T cell changes during pregnancy in multiple sclerosis (dated by TCRdb to about 2019). Regarding the research as a whole: In women with multiple sclerosis, the researchers looked at how the T cell repertoire shifted as pregnancy progressed.

Concerning this clone itself: No cognate antigen has been identified for it. Base qualities were left out, and no much larger clone turns up one base away.

Based on the germline V gene (reference sequence), the CDR1 and CDR2 sequences are SEHNR and FQNEAQ. The CDR3 runs 12 residues from the cysteine to the phenylalanine. CDR3 DNA is the only sequence kept; it has 36 bases, read in frame from the first base. V ends up 3 bases short and J 12 bases short, with an unmatched junction base count of 5. The receptor library was made with the immunoSEQ multiplex PCR assay. Here the immuneACCESS table is served through TCRdb, limited to in-frame sequences with V and J called. Missing clones are a known gap in these copies; in checked studies unresolved V genes cover under half, and the rest lacks a known reason. The sample contains over 70,000 clones, around 92% of them found a single time. The ten most abundant clones make up roughly 2.8% of the sample.

The TCR originated in a female donor in good health, enrolled as a control in a pregnancy study. Sequenced material: peripheral blood, taken in the third trimester of pregnancy. The chain is made from TRBV7-9 and TRBJ2-4; 7 nucleotides in the junction match TRBD1. Here the CDR3 is given as CASSFDRDNQYF. The sequenced DNA is TGTGCCAGCAGCTTCGACAGGGACAATCAGTACTTC.